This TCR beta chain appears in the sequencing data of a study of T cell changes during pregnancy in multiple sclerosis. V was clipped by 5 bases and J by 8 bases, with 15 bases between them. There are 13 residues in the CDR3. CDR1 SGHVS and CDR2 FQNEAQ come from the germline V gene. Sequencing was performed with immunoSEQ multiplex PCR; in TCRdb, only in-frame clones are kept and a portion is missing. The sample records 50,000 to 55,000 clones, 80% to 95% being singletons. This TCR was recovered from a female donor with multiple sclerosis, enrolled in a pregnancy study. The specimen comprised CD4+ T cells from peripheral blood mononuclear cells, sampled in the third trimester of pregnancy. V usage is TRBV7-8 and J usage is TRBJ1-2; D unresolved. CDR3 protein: CASSPQTVNGYTF. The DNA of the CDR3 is TGTGCCAGCAGCCCGCAAACAGTAAACGGCTACACCTTC. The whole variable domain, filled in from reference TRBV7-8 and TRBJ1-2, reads GAGVSQSPRYKVAKRGQDVALRCDPISGHVSLFWYQQALGQGPEFLTYFQNEAQLDKSGLPSDRFFAERPEGSVSTLKIQRTQQEDSAVYLCASSPQTVNGYTFGSGTRLTVV.